Below, one TCR beta chain is given with its context. This specimen comes from a study of T-cell memory formation after mild COVID-19. From the 5' RACE reads, TCRdb called clonotypes with MiXCR, one entry per CDR3 protein. The data hold about 470,000 distinct CDR3 sequences, with about 23% observed a single time. The CDR3 loop spans 15 amino acids. V was trimmed by 3 bases and J by 0 bases, leaving 12 bases between them. Germline CDR1 reads MNHNS; CDR2 reads SASEGT. The sequence was collected from an adult woman who had mild COVID-19 (a few samples of this study predate the infection). Cell type and time point are not known. Sequenced sample: PBMCs or a T cell subset sorted from them (not recorded which). V usage is TRBV6-1 and J usage is TRBJ2-7; perhaps TRBD2 as D (7 bases). Here the CDR3 DNA reads TGTGCCAGCAGTGACTCGGGGGGCCTCTCCTACGAGCAGTACTTC. It codes for CASSDSGGLSYEQYF.